This TCR beta chain was captured by sequencing in a study of STAT5B mutations in CD4+ large granular lymphocyte leukemia. CDR3 length: 15 residues. The ends were cut back, 4 bases at V and 4 bases at J, with 16 bases in the middle. Germline V lookup: CDR1 LNHDA, CDR2 SQIVND (reference sequence). TCRdb keeps only in-frame clones here, not all; method: immunoSEQ multiplex PCR. The table lists about 33,000 clones, 87% of them singletons. The chain has TRBV19 and TRBJ2-5, with D possibly being TRBD1 or TRBD2 (5 bases each). This sequence was found in a human donor in good health. The sequencing input was CD4+ T cells from blood buffy coats. The CDR3 here is CASSNRPGAGETQYF. CDR3 bases: TGTGCCAGTAGTAATAGGCCCGGGGCGGGAGAGACCCAGTACTTC.